Below are 15 T cell receptor beta chains sequenced from a single sample in a study of T-cell reconstitution after alpha-beta-depleted transplantation in children. Preparation of the TCRbeta library was carried out with unique molecular identifiers. Each CDR3 protein is one row after TCRdb ran MiXCR on the PCR reads. The sample lists about 400,000 distinct CDR3 sequences; over 20% were seen once. The sample here was PBMCs from the stem cell graft donor, taken from the stem cell graft. Receptors originate from a human donor who donated a stem cell graft to a child with acute myeloid leukemia.

This rearrangement joins TRBV11-2 to TRBJ2-2; D gene uncertain. The germline gives CDR1 SGHAT, CDR2 FQNNGV. V was pared by 7 bases and J by 1 base, with 13 bases between. CDR3 size: 15 residues. CDR3 DNA: TGTGCCAGCACCCTGAAGGGTGGGAACACCGGGGAGCTGTTTTTT. Its protein is CASTLKGGNTGELFF.

This clonotype showed up many times. This sequence joins TRBV20-1 and TRBJ2-7; D gene uncertain. The CDR3 has 13 residues. Trimming took 1 base from V and 3 from J, leaving 10 bases between them. Per germline, CDR1 DFQATT and CDR2 SNEGSKA (reference sequence). The CDR3 sequence is CSARGDKNYEQYF. CDR3 DNA sequence: TGCAGTGCTAGAGGGGATAAAAACTACGAGCAGTACTTC.

The chain joins TRBV28 to TRBJ2-1; tentative D call: TRBD2 (5 bases). Germline V CDR1 and CDR2: MDHEN, SYDVKM. CDR3 length: 14 amino acids. V was pared by 7 bases and J by 9 bases, with 19 bases between. The CDR3 region is CASTTRGEGSEQFF. The CDR3 DNA follows: TGTGCCAGCACCACCCGAGGAGAGGGTAGTGAGCAGTTCTTC.

The V and J genes are TRBV11-3 and TRBJ2-7, with a possible D match to TRBD2 (7 bases). This CDR3 spans 14 amino acids. Germline V CDR1 and CDR2: SGHNT, YENEEA. V lost 2 bases and J lost 5, with 13 bases in between. CDR3 in amino acids: CASSLRGGRDEQYF. The DNA of the CDR3 is TGTGCCAGCAGCTTAAGGGGGGGCCGGGACGAGCAGTACTTC.

V gene TRBV29-1 combines with J gene TRBJ2-1; 8 bases are shared with TRBD1. CDR1 is SQVTM and CDR2 is ANQGSEA in the germline V gene. CDR3 length: 16 amino acids. Losses at the gene ends were 5 bases for V and 0 bases for J; bases not matched to a gene: 9. CDR3 coding DNA: TGCAGCGTTCGTTCGGGACAGGCGAACTCCTACAATGAGCAGTTCTTC. Amino acid sequence: CSVRSGQANSYNEQFF.

The chain links TRBV7-2 to TRBJ1-6; 8 bases are shared with TRBD1. The CDR3 length is 15 residues. Germline V gene lookup returns CDR1 SGHTA and CDR2 FQGNSA. V lost 5 bases, J lost 5 bases, and 5 bases stayed unmatched. CDR3 in DNA: TGTGCCAGCAGCCCCCAGGGACAGGATAATTCACCCCTCCACTTT. This encodes CASSPQGQDNSPLHF.

This clonotype was seen only a few times. This chain uses TRBV12-3 or TRBV12-4 with TRBJ1-5; no clear D gene. V shed 2 bases and J shed 2 bases, with 10 bases lying between them. The CDR3 is 15 amino acids. CDR3 residues: CASSLLGLGNQPQHF. The CDR3 DNA is TGTGCCAGCAGTTTACTGGGATTGGGCAATCAGCCCCAGCATTTT.

This clonotype was picked up many times. V usage is TRBV12-3 or TRBV12-4 and J usage is TRBJ1-5, with D possibly being TRBD1 (5 bases). The CDR3 is 15 amino acids. V was cut by 6 bases and J by 0 bases, with 12 bases left in between. The CDR3 spells CASSLAGISNQPQHF. Here the CDR3 DNA reads TGTGCCAGCAGCCTAGCAGGGATTAGCAATCAGCCCCAGCATTTT.

This clonotype was recorded many times. The rearrangement links TRBV12-3 or TRBV12-4 to TRBJ2-1; 7 nucleotides align to TRBD2. J was trimmed by 3 bases and V by 2 bases; bases with no gene match: 4. The CDR3 sequence is 15 residues long. CDR3 protein: CASSLSGGIYNEQFF. As DNA, the CDR3 is TGTGCCAGCAGTTTATCGGGAGGCATCTACAATGAGCAGTTCTTC.

This clonotype was picked up a small number of times. The CDR3: CSAVSGSVYEQYF. DNA for the CDR3: TGCAGTGCTGTTAGCGGGAGCGTATACGAGCAGTACTTC. This rearrangement joins TRBV20-1 to TRBJ2-7; 9 bases align to TRBD2. The CDR3 is 13 residues long. Germline V gene data show CDR1 as DFQATT and CDR2 as SNEGSKA (reference sequence). V dropped 5 bases and J dropped 4; count of bases not matched to a gene: 6.

The rearrangement uses TRBV5-1 and TRBJ2-7; D gene ambiguous. Per germline, CDR1 SGHRS and CDR2 YFSETQ. CDR3 length: 14 residues. V gave up 0 bases and J gave up 1 base, with 8 bases separating them. The CDR3 DNA sequence: TGCGCCAGCAGCTTGGACAGCCCATCCTACGAGCAGTACTTC. Translating it yields CASSLDSPSYEQYF.

This clonotype was counted many times. The J gene is TRBJ2-7, the V gene TRBV12-3 or TRBV12-4; D is ambiguous. V was trimmed by 5 bases and J by 5 bases, leaving 7 bases between them. There are 11 residues in the CDR3. CDR3 sequence (DNA): TGTGCCAGCAGTAAGTCTAACGAGCAGTACTTC. This translates into CASSKSNEQYF.

The sample holds a few counts of this clonotype. J is TRBJ2-7 and V is TRBV20-1; 7 bases are a match to TRBD1. V shed 0 bases, J shed 3 bases, and the junction held 5 bases outside the gene matches. The CDR3 runs to 14 residues. In germline, CDR1 is DFQATT, CDR2 SNEGSKA (reference sequence). The chain's CDR3 is CSARDDTGDYEQYF. CDR3 bases: TGCAGTGCTAGAGATGACACAGGGGACTACGAGCAGTACTTC.

At least ten counts were recorded for this clonotype. The V call is TRBV20-1, the J call TRBJ2-7, with D possibly TRBD2 on 6 matching bases. The length of the CDR3 is 13 residues. Germline V CDR1 and CDR2: DFQATT, SNEGSKA (reference sequence). V was cut by 3 bases and J by 5 bases, with 14 bases left in between. The CDR3 is CSASVPGGNEQYF. The CDR3 nucleotides are TGCAGTGCTAGCGTACCTGGCGGGAACGAGCAGTACTTC.

The rearrangement uses TRBV20-1 and TRBJ2-2; TRBD1 agrees at 9 bases. Trimming at V came to 4 bases and at J to 5 bases, leaving 5 bases not matched to a gene. The CDR3 has 14 residues. The germline CDR1 and CDR2 sequences are DFQATT and SNEGSKA (reference sequence). The CDR3 loop reads CSATGQGRTGELFF. DNA for the CDR3: TGCAGTGCTACGGGACAGGGTCGAACCGGGGAGCTGTTTTTT.